Listed here is a single TCR beta chain. Its antigen is unknown. This CDR3 has 15 residues. Trimming removed 1 base from V and 3 bases from J, with 13 bases in between. Germline V CDR1 and CDR2: SGHRS, YFSETQ. This sample was included in a study of T cells in narcolepsy. About the study: Healthy controls were enrolled alongside patients with narcolepsy type 1 or type 2. Study-level points and caveats: HCRT-specific and TRIB2-specific autoreactive clonotypes appeared among same-patient CSF and blood CD4+ clonotypes. Reportedly, autoreactive clonotypes were serially detected in patients' blood but not controls'.

Sequencing used immunoSEQ multiplex PCR; TCRdb keeps in-frame clones, though not all of them. The sample includes approximately 30,000 clones, approximately 86% of them seen just once. This sequence originates from a human donor with narcolepsy. Sequencing input: CD45RA- memory CD4+ T cells from PBMCs. This rearrangement joins TRBV5-1 to TRBJ2-5, with D uncertain. This CDR3 reads CASSLYTQREETQYF. In DNA, the CDR3 is TGCGCCAGCAGCTTGTATACGCAGAGAGAAGAGACCCAGTACTTC.